The rows below give T cell receptor beta chains drawn from one sample of a study of cytomegalovirus exposure and HLA in healthy donors. Here immunoSEQ multiplex PCR was the method, and the copy in TCRdb shows in-frame clones only, minus some. Here the sample spans 150,000 to 200,000 clones, around 86% being singletons. The sequenced sample was PBMCs. All receptors derive from a man in his late teens or twenties in good health and CMV-seropositive. The CDR3 runs from the conserved cysteine through the conserved F or W. The D gene is left open where the match is weak. For some rows the clone size is stated as once, few or many, or as a class when expanded; others skip it.

abundance: once; v_gene: TRBV4-1; len: 16; d_gene: TRBD1; j_gene: TRBJ2-7; CDR3aa: CASSQGDSLLSYEQYF; CDR3nt: TGCGCCAGCAGCCAAGGGGACAGCCTATTATCCTACGAGCAGTACTTC
abundance: -; v_gene: TRBV5-8; len: 17; d_gene: -; j_gene: TRBJ1-5; CDR3aa: CASSLAGSLNSNQPQHF; CDR3nt: TGTGCCAGCAGCTTGGCCGGTTCCCTGAATAGCAATCAGCCCCAGCATTTT
abundance: -; v_gene: TRBV29-1; len: 14; d_gene: -; j_gene: TRBJ2-5; CDR3aa: CSVDWGVWKETQYF; CDR3nt: TGCAGCGTTGATTGGGGGGTTTGGAAAGAGACCCAGTACTTC
abundance: -; v_gene: TRBV7-9; len: 12; d_gene: -; j_gene: TRBJ2-5; CDR3aa: CASSFGGETQYF; CDR3nt: TGTGCCAGCAGCTTCGGGGGAGAGACCCAGTACTTC
abundance: once; v_gene: TRBV7-3; len: 13; d_gene: -; j_gene: TRBJ2-3; CDR3aa: CASSYTSTDTQYF; CDR3nt: TGTGCCAGCAGCTACACCAGCACAGATACGCAGTATTTT
abundance: -; v_gene: TRBV11-2; len: 12; d_gene: -; j_gene: TRBJ2-7; CDR3aa: CASSLPGSEQYF; CDR3nt: TGTGCCAGCAGCTTACCGGGTTCCGAGCAGTACTTC
abundance: -; v_gene: TRBV7-9; len: 14; d_gene: -; j_gene: TRBJ1-1; CDR3aa: CASSWIPRGYEAFF; CDR3nt: TGTGCCAGCAGCTGGATACCCAGGGGTTATGAAGCTTTCTTT
abundance: -; v_gene: TRBV7-2; len: 13; d_gene: -; j_gene: TRBJ1-2; CDR3aa: CASSLTENYGYTF; CDR3nt: TGTGCCAGCAGCTTGACAGAGAACTATGGCTACACCTTC
abundance: -; v_gene: TRBV28; len: 17; d_gene: TRBD2; j_gene: TRBJ2-7; CDR3aa: CASSLRLAGVPVYEQYF; CDR3nt: TGTGCCAGCAGTTTAAGACTAGCGGGAGTACCTGTGTACGAGCAGTACTTC
abundance: -; v_gene: TRBV4-3; len: 17; d_gene: TRBD2; j_gene: TRBJ2-1; CDR3aa: CASSHELAGVSYNEQFF; CDR3nt: TGCGCCAGCAGCCACGAACTAGCGGGAGTTTCCTACAATGAGCAGTTCTTC
abundance: -; v_gene: TRBV5-8; len: 16; d_gene: -; j_gene: TRBJ2-1; CDR3aa: CASSFFRGKPYNEQFF; CDR3nt: TGTGCCAGCAGCTTTTTCAGGGGAAAACCCTACAATGAGCAGTTCTTC
abundance: -; v_gene: TRBV4-3; len: 14; d_gene: -; j_gene: TRBJ2-3; CDR3aa: CASSQSRSPDTQYF; CDR3nt: TGCGCCAGCAGCCAGTCTAGGTCTCCAGATACGCAGTATTTT
abundance: -; v_gene: TRBV7-9; len: 15; d_gene: -; j_gene: TRBJ1-6; CDR3aa: CASSPQGGAGSPLHF; CDR3nt: TGTGCCAGCAGCCCCCAGGGTGGGGCAGGGTCACCCCTCCACTTT
abundance: -; v_gene: TRBV28; len: 15; d_gene: -; j_gene: TRBJ2-1; CDR3aa: CASSFATGVGREQFF; CDR3nt: TGTGCCAGCAGTTTTGCTACGGGAGTTGGACGTGAGCAGTTCTTC
abundance: -; v_gene: TRBV5-1; len: 17; d_gene: -; j_gene: TRBJ2-2; CDR3aa: CASSSQGLYYNTGELFF; CDR3nt: TGCGCCAGCAGCTCCCAGGGGCTCTATTATAACACCGGGGAGCTGTTTTTT
abundance: -; v_gene: TRBV9; len: 16; d_gene: TRBD2; j_gene: TRBJ2-1; CDR3aa: CASSPRGTSGMYEQFF; CDR3nt: TGTGCCAGCAGCCCCCGGGGAACTAGCGGGATGTATGAGCAGTTCTTC
abundance: -; v_gene: TRBV7-2; len: 15; d_gene: TRBD2; j_gene: TRBJ2-1; CDR3aa: CASSSSSGNHNEQFF; CDR3nt: TGTGCCAGCAGCTCCTCTAGCGGGAATCACAATGAGCAGTTCTTC
abundance: -; v_gene: TRBV2; len: 13; d_gene: -; j_gene: TRBJ1-1; CDR3aa: CASSETGYTEAFF; CDR3nt: TGTGCCAGCAGTGAAACGGGTTACACTGAAGCTTTCTTT
abundance: -; v_gene: TRBV5-1; len: 13; d_gene: -; j_gene: TRBJ1-1; CDR3aa: CASSTQGNTEAFF; CDR3nt: TGCGCCAGCAGCACACAGGGGAACACTGAAGCTTTCTTT
abundance: -; v_gene: TRBV4-1; len: 17; d_gene: -; j_gene: TRBJ2-1; CDR3aa: CASSLRGLESSYNEQFF; CDR3nt: TGCGCCAGCAGCTTAAGAGGGCTCGAAAGCTCCTACAATGAGCAGTTCTTC
abundance: -; v_gene: TRBV6-5; len: 15; d_gene: TRBD1; j_gene: TRBJ1-1; CDR3aa: CASSAGTATNTEAFF; CDR3nt: TGTGCCAGCAGCGCCGGGACAGCCACTAACACTGAAGCTTTCTTT
abundance: -; v_gene: TRBV7-2; len: 15; d_gene: TRBD1; j_gene: TRBJ1-4; CDR3aa: CASSPPGQTNEKLFF; CDR3nt: TGTGCCAGCAGCCCTCCGGGACAGACTAATGAAAAACTGTTTTTT
abundance: -; v_gene: TRBV27; len: 15; d_gene: -; j_gene: TRBJ2-1; CDR3aa: CASSSRANRYNEQFF; CDR3nt: TGTGCCAGCAGTTCCCGAGCCAACCGTTACAATGAGCAGTTCTTC
abundance: -; v_gene: TRBV5-1; len: 12; d_gene: -; j_gene: TRBJ2-1; CDR3aa: CASSLARREQFF; CDR3nt: TGCGCCAGCAGCTTGGCCCGTCGTGAGCAGTTCTTC
abundance: once; v_gene: TRBV7-9; len: 15; d_gene: TRBD2; j_gene: TRBJ2-1; CDR3aa: CASSLVGLAYNEQFF; CDR3nt: TGTGCCAGCAGCTTAGTGGGACTAGCCTACAATGAGCAGTTCTTC
abundance: -; v_gene: TRBV19; len: 14; d_gene: -; j_gene: TRBJ1-1; CDR3aa: CASSINSGRTEAFF; CDR3nt: TGTGCCAGTAGTATTAACAGCGGGAGGACTGAAGCTTTCTTT
abundance: few; v_gene: TRBV7-2; len: 14; d_gene: -; j_gene: TRBJ2-1; CDR3aa: CASSLEGAYNEQFF; CDR3nt: TGTGCCAGCAGCTTGGAGGGAGCTTACAATGAGCAGTTCTTC
abundance: -; v_gene: TRBV7-3; len: 19; d_gene: TRBD2; j_gene: TRBJ2-1; CDR3aa: CASSLTSGIASSSYNEQFF; CDR3nt: TGTGCCAGCAGCTTAACTAGCGGGATCGCCTCAAGCTCCTACAATGAGCAGTTCTTC
abundance: -; v_gene: TRBV15; len: 18; d_gene: -; j_gene: TRBJ1-5; CDR3aa: CATSRETPRALRNQPQHF; CDR3nt: TGTGCCACCAGCAGAGAAACCCCCAGGGCCCTCCGCAATCAGCCCCAGCATTTT
abundance: -; v_gene: TRBV19; len: 15; d_gene: -; j_gene: TRBJ2-1; CDR3aa: CASSMVRVRYNEQFF; CDR3nt: TGTGCCAGTAGTATGGTCAGGGTCAGATACAATGAGCAGTTCTTC
abundance: -; v_gene: TRBV5-1; len: 19; d_gene: TRBD2; j_gene: TRBJ2-1; CDR3aa: CASSGTTSGGAVFHNEQFF; CDR3nt: TGCGCCAGCAGCGGGACGACTAGCGGGGGGGCCGTGTTCCACAATGAGCAGTTCTTC